A selection of T cell receptor beta chains follows, all from one sample in a study of tumour-infiltrating T cells in Burkitt lymphoma. Using immunoSEQ multiplex PCR, the repertoire was profiled, and TCRdb retains in-frame clones only, with some absent. The sample lists 13,000 to 15,000 clones, roughly 80% occurring once. The sequencing input was tumor tissue. These receptors came from a human donor with diffuse large B-cell lymphoma. The CDR3 runs from the conserved cysteine through the conserved F or W. D genes are given only for firm matches. Size is stated for part of the rows, as once, few or many counts, or as a class when the clone is expanded.

TRBV19	.	.	TRBJ1-1	CASSMGSGAEAFF	TGTGCCAGTAGTATGGGGTCGGGGGCAGAAGCTTTCTTT
TRBV18	once	.	TRBJ1-2	CASSPLTGTGYTF	TGTGCCAGCTCACCACTAACAGGGACTGGCTACACCTTC
TRBV6-6	.	.	TRBJ2-7	CASRQGRWLPYEQYF	TGTGCCAGCAGACAGGGACGTTGGCTGCCATACGAGCAGTACTTC
TRBV30	once	TRBD1	TRBJ1-1	CACSPGTGGEAFF	TGTGCCTGTTCGCCCGGGACAGGGGGTGAAGCTTTCTTT
TRBV10-1	.	TRBD1	TRBJ1-3	CASSEGQGNTIYF	TGCGCCAGCAGTGAGGGACAGGGGAACACCATATATTTT
TRBV29-1	once	TRBD1	TRBJ1-5	CSVVPGDRVDQPQHF	TGCAGCGTTGTGCCAGGGGACAGGGTAGATCAGCCCCAGCATTTT
TRBV7-6	.	TRBD1	TRBJ2-5	CASSLWDRVSETQYF	TGTGCCAGCAGTTTATGGGACAGGGTATCAGAGACCCAGTACTTC
TRBV27	few	TRBD1	TRBJ1-1	CASSRGTVMNTEAFF	TGTGCCAGCTCCAGGGGGACAGTAATGAACACTGAAGCTTTCTTT
TRBV25-1	.	TRBD2	TRBJ2-5	CASSERSGTSGAQYF	TGTGCCAGCAGTGAAAGGAGTGGGACTAGCGGTGCCCAGTACTTC
TRBV5-1	large	.	TRBJ2-2	CASREGVDDTGELFF	TGCGCCAGCCGGGAAGGGGTCGATGACACCGGGGAGCTGTTTTTT
TRBV27	.	TRBD2	TRBJ2-1	CASSLGTSSYNEQFF	TGTGCCAGCAGTTTAGGGACTAGCTCCTACAATGAGCAGTTCTTC
TRBV11-3	few	.	TRBJ1-1	CASSLEAYRNTEAFF	TGTGCCAGCAGCTTAGAGGCATATAGGAACACTGAAGCTTTCTTT
TRBV27	.	.	TRBJ1-2	CASSPSLGPYGYTF	TGTGCCAGCAGTCCCTCCCTAGGGCCCTATGGCTACACCTTC
TRBV2	few	TRBD1	TRBJ2-2	CASRTLEADRFWYTGELFF	TGTGCCAGCAGAACCCTGGAGGCGGACAGGTTTTGGTACACCGGGGAGCTGTTTTTT
TRBV5-4	.	.	TRBJ1-4	CASQDRNEKLFF	TGTGCCAGCCAAGACAGAAATGAAAAACTGTTTTTT
TRBV30	.	.	TRBJ2-2	CAWSVAGFSTGELFF	TGTGCCTGGAGTGTTGCAGGGTTCTCCACCGGGGAGCTGTTTTTT
TRBV5-1	.	.	TRBJ2-1	CASSLAQGSTAYNEQFF	TGCGCCAGCAGCTTGGCCCAAGGATCGACGGCCTACAATGAGCAGTTCTTC
TRBV28	.	TRBD1	TRBJ1-5	CASRGTGGRLGNQPQHF	TGTGCCAGCAGAGGGACAGGGGGACGGTTGGGCAATCAGCCCCAGCATTTT
TRBV9	.	.	TRBJ2-5	CASSVPDSLETQYF	TGTGCCAGCAGCGTCCCGGACTCTCTAGAGACCCAGTACTTC
TRBV15	.	.	TRBJ2-3	CATSTSGAADTQYF	TGTGCCACCAGCACCTCGGGAGCGGCAGATACGCAGTATTTT
TRBV9	.	TRBD2	TRBJ2-3	CASRPPSGRAQDTQYF	TGTGCCAGCAGACCACCGAGCGGGAGGGCCCAAGATACGCAGTATTTT
TRBV19	.	TRBD1	TRBJ1-1	CASSNSPGQGGMNTEAFF	TGTGCCAGTAGTAACAGCCCGGGACAGGGAGGGATGAACACTGAAGCTTTCTTT
TRBV2	.	.	TRBJ1-2	CASLLHGGVGYGYTF	TGTGCCAGCCTTCTCCATGGAGGGGTTGGGTATGGCTACACCTTC
TRBV13	once	TRBD2	TRBJ2-3	CASSLSLGGRGPDTQYF	TGTGCCAGCAGCTTATCGTTGGGCGGGAGAGGCCCAGATACGCAGTATTTT
TRBV18	.	TRBD1	TRBJ1-5	CASSQQGANQPQHF	TGTGCCAGCTCGCAACAGGGGGCGAATCAGCCCCAGCATTTT
TRBV13	.	.	TRBJ2-1	CASSSEEQGGNEQFF	TGTGCCAGCAGCTCAGAGGAGCAGGGCGGCAATGAGCAGTTCTTC
TRBV11-2	.	.	TRBJ1-4	CASSPAGQANEKLFF	TGTGCCAGCAGCCCAGCGGGGCAGGCTAATGAAAAACTGTTTTTT
TRBV5-1	.	.	TRBJ1-1	CASSLEGLTEAFF	TGCGCCAGCAGCTTGGAAGGGCTGACTGAAGCTTTCTTT
TRBV10-3	medium-sized	TRBD1	TRBJ1-6	CAISEPGQLSYNSPLHF	TGTGCCATCAGTGAACCGGGACAGTTGTCCTATAATTCACCCCTCCACTTT
TRBV19	once	TRBD1	TRBJ2-1	CASSMVDRVLNEQFF	TGTGCCAGTAGTATGGTGGACAGGGTCCTAAATGAGCAGTTCTTC
TRBV7-6	.	.	TRBJ2-1	CASSLRPGVELDNEQFF	TGTGCCAGCAGCTTAAGGCCAGGGGTCGAGCTCGACAATGAGCAGTTCTTC
TRBV7-9	once	TRBD2	TRBJ2-1	CASSPRAGVPYNEQFF	TGTGCCAGCAGCCCACGGGCGGGAGTTCCCTACAATGAGCAGTTCTTC
TRBV10-2	.	.	TRBJ1-2	CASSESRAGGGYTF	TGCGCCAGCAGTGAGTCGCGGGCGGGAGGTGGCTACACCTTC
TRBV27	.	TRBD1	TRBJ2-1	CASSWTGGEQFF	TGTGCCAGCAGTTGGACAGGGGGCGAGCAGTTCTTC
TRBV10-3	.	.	TRBJ1-3	CAMGPTTGNTIYF	TGTGCCATGGGACCAACTACTGGAAACACCATATATTTT
TRBV5-4	once	.	TRBJ1-5	CASSFSPRWDTGGDQPQHF	TGTGCCAGCAGCTTTTCCCCTAGGTGGGACACCGGGGGAGATCAGCCCCAGCATTTT